A selection of T cell receptor beta chains follows, all from one sample in a study of T-cell memory formation after mild COVID-19. TCRdb fed the 5' RACE reads into MiXCR, producing one record per CDR3 protein. The sample includes about 150,000 distinct CDR3 sequences, less than 40% of them seen just once. Sequencing was carried out using PBMCs or a T cell subset sorted from them (not recorded which). These receptors were collected from an adult woman who had mild COVID-19 (a few samples of this study predate the infection). Cell type and time point are not known. Each CDR3 is given with its conserved first and last residue. The order of the fields is clone size, V gene, J gene, D gene, CDR3 protein, CDR3 DNA. D genes are given only for firm matches. Where a row states a size, it is once, few, many or the class of an expanded clone; other rows omit it.

clone_size: -
v_call: TRBV19
j_call: TRBJ2-7
d_call: -
cdr3_aa: CASSSPRSEQYF
cdr3_nt: TGTGCCAGTAGTTCACCAAGGTCCGAGCAGTACTTC

clone_size: -
v_call: TRBV3-1
j_call: TRBJ2-1
d_call: TRBD2
cdr3_aa: CASSPRFRPGLAGDLSYNEQFF
cdr3_nt: TGTGCCAGCAGCCCACGATTCCGACCGGGACTAGCGGGGGACCTCTCCTACAATGAGCAGTTCTTC

clone_size: once
v_call: TRBV7-9
j_call: TRBJ1-1
d_call: TRBD1
cdr3_aa: CASSRSGGPEAFF
cdr3_nt: TGTGCCAGCAGCCGCTCAGGGGGCCCTGAAGCTTTCTTT

clone_size: -
v_call: TRBV5-1
j_call: TRBJ2-3
d_call: -
cdr3_aa: CASSLAKTSRTSTDTQYF
cdr3_nt: TGCGCCAGCAGCTTGGCTAAGACTTCTAGGACTAGCACAGATACGCAGTATTTT

clone_size: -
v_call: TRBV5-1
j_call: TRBJ2-2
d_call: -
cdr3_aa: CASSPGMNTGELFF
cdr3_nt: TGCGCCAGCAGCCCAGGAATGAACACCGGGGAGCTGTTTTTT

clone_size: -
v_call: TRBV7-6
j_call: TRBJ1-1
d_call: -
cdr3_aa: CASSLGAGWNTEAFF
cdr3_nt: TGTGCCAGCAGCTTAGGAGCAGGATGGAACACTGAAGCTTTCTTT

clone_size: few
v_call: TRBV9
j_call: TRBJ2-7
d_call: -
cdr3_aa: CASSVGGTREYEQYF
cdr3_nt: TGTGCCAGCAGCGTAGGAGGGACACGGGAATACGAGCAGTACTTC

clone_size: -
v_call: TRBV29-1
j_call: TRBJ2-1
d_call: -
cdr3_aa: CSVGGHNEQFF
cdr3_nt: TGCAGCGTGGGCGGGCACAATGAGCAGTTCTTC

clone_size: -
v_call: TRBV7-9
j_call: TRBJ1-4
d_call: -
cdr3_aa: CASGRRTDNEKLFF
cdr3_nt: TGTGCCAGCGGAAGGAGGACAGATAATGAAAAACTGTTTTTT

clone_size: few
v_call: TRBV5-5
j_call: TRBJ2-1
d_call: -
cdr3_aa: CASSLLPGGLNEQFF
cdr3_nt: TGTGCCAGCAGCTTGCTCCCAGGGGGGCTCAATGAGCAGTTCTTC